The entry below describes one T cell receptor beta chain. Both 60 Vbeta primers and 13 Jbeta primers went into the PCR. Profiled with immunoSEQ multiplex PCR; TCRdb holds only in-frame clones, not every one. Here the sample spans 100,000 to 150,000 clones, more than 65% being singletons. This record belongs to a study of cytomegalovirus exposure and HLA in healthy donors. V lost 5 bases and J lost 5, with 13 bases in between. Per the germline V gene, CDR1 is SNHLY and CDR2 is FYNNEI. This CDR3 is 14 amino acids long. Sequenced sample: PBMCs. This clonotype originated in a middle-aged woman in good health and CMV-seropositive. This sequence joins TRBV2 and TRBJ1-5, with D possibly being TRBD1 (5 bases). CDR3 sequence reads: CASSPDSPYQPQHF. CDR3 nucleotides: TGTGCCAGCAGTCCCGACAGCCCCTATCAGCCCCAGCATTTT. Filled out from reference TRBV2 and TRBJ1-5, the complete variable domain reads EPEVTQTPSHQVTQMGQEVILRCVPISNHLYFYWYRQILGQKVEFLVSFYNNEISEKSEIFDDQFSVERPDGSNFTLKIRSTKLEDSAMYFCASSPDSPYQPQHFGDGTRLSIL.